This T cell receptor beta chain originates from a study of blood T cell repertoires in COVID-19 (dated by TCRdb to 2019 to 2021). As for the study more broadly: Samples from collaborators originated in the United States, Italy and Spain and spanned both the acute and convalescent phases of COVID-19. The prospective study material was composed of cDNA or gDNA derived from T cells, B-cell-depleted T cells, or PBMCs. Subjects who had been exposed to COVID-19, were actively infected with it, or had recovered from it provided the deeply sampled blood TCRbeta repertoires that made up the dataset. The repertoires were released in a freely available public database intended as a resource for research on the immune response to SARS-CoV-2. The samples were drawn from two sources: the first 160 participants of the ongoing ImmuneRACE study, and 950 to 1,500 subjects contributed by 6 global collaborators. Sample metadata almost always included a de-identified subject ID, COVID-19 status, age in years and sex. Where HLA class I and class II types were available, the types were taken from metadata supplied by the sample provider, not from assay-based typing.

Results the study describes overall, beyond this receptor: How much clinical and demographic metadata was included differed by source and by participant, and the metadata was provided uncurated.

The immunoSEQ Assay, a bias-controlled multiplex PCR, was used to amplify TCRbeta CDR3 regions from genomic DNA. As for the original processing: Nucleated cell counts per sample were estimated from amplification of reference gene primers within the assay. To quantify the absolute abundance of each unique TCRbeta CDR3 rearrangement, sequence reads were collapsed and filtered. Productive Simpson clonality was computed per sample as the square root of Simpson's diversity index over productive rearrangements. TCRdb's version of the immuneACCESS table is confined to in-frame rearrangements and falls short of the full clone set. An unresolved V gene accounts for under half of the shortfall where checked; the remainder is of unknown origin. V and J calls plus clone size are reproduced from that table; the DNA served to infer D and trimming. The sample table holds fewer than 150,000 clones, of which roughly 85% were seen once. The top ten clones comprise about 6.1% of the sample.

Details on this clone: This clone's antigen is unknown. No base quality values were provided; no much bigger clone lies one nucleotide off.

V is clipped by 3 bases and J by 4 bases, and the sequence between their germline boundaries is 9 bases long. Looking up the germline V gene (reference sequence) yields CDR1 SEHNR and CDR2 FQNEAQ. The CDR3 holds 13 amino acids from the cysteine to the phenylalanine. This entry keeps only the CDR3 DNA: 39 bases, framed from base 1. One collaborating source in Seattle enrolled patients while the patients were actively infected and followed the patients over time throughout the course of disease. Whole blood was collected in K2EDTA tubes by collaborating institutions according to the institutions' own protocols. For TCRbeta analysis, collaborators shipped samples as frozen whole blood, isolated PBMCs, or DNA extracted from either of those sample types.

The source material was peripheral blood. The receptor comes from a woman in her sixties or seventies with COVID-19, enrolled during active disease. The chain was built from TRBV7-9 and TRBJ1-2; no D gene call is confident. This receptor carries the CDR3 CASSLAGPYGYTF. The nucleotides are TGTGCCAGCAGCTTGGCGGGCCCCTATGGCTACACCTTC.